A selection of T cell receptor beta chains follows, all from one sample in a study of blood T cell repertoires in COVID-19. Assay used: immunoSEQ multiplex PCR; TCRdb lists only in-frame clones, some missing. Of a few hundred thousand clones in the sample, approximately 86% were seen once. Input material: peripheral blood. These receptors were obtained from a man aged 55-75 years with acute or convalescent COVID-19. CDR3s include the opening cysteine and the closing phenylalanine or tryptophan. A D gene is named only where the DNA matches it firmly. The size entry is marked missing in some rows and otherwise reads once, few, many or a size class.

-	-	TRBJ2-1	TRBV3-1/TRBV3-2	CASSQEGQTGYNEQFF	TGTGCCAGCAGCCAAGAAGGGCAGACGGGGTACAATGAGCAGTTCTTC
-	-	TRBJ1-3	TRBV3-1/TRBV3-2	CASSHIGQGNTIYF	TGTGCCAGCAGCCATATAGGACAGGGAAACACCATATATTTT
-	-	TRBJ1-5	TRBV6-5	CASSSGGSGNQPQHF	TGTGCCAGCAGTTCCGGAGGAAGTGGCAATCAGCCCCAGCATTTT
-	TRBD1	TRBJ1-1	TRBV7-9	CASSPGTGRTEAFF	TGTGCCAGCAGCCCTGGGACAGGGCGTACTGAAGCTTTCTTT
-	-	TRBJ2-3	TRBV14	CASSQAWLGGTDTQYF	TGTGCCAGCAGCCAAGCGTGGCTCGGGGGCACAGATACGCAGTATTTT
-	-	TRBJ2-7	TRBV6-5	CASSLQPTGISYEQYF	TGTGCCAGCAGTTTACAACCCACAGGGATTTCCTACGAGCAGTACTTC
-	-	TRBJ1-4	TRBV30	CAWSARGTNEKLFF	TGTGCCTGGAGTGCCCGGGGGACTAATGAAAAACTGTTTTTT
once	TRBD2	TRBJ2-3	TRBV7-2	CATGGITDTQYF	TGTGCCACCGGGGGGATCACAGATACGCAGTATTTT
-	-	TRBJ2-2	TRBV28	CATWRGYTGAGTGELFF	TGTGCCACCTGGCGGGGTTATACAGGGGCGGGTACCGGGGAGCTGTTTTTT
-	-	TRBJ2-2	TRBV12-5	CASGWRGRGPRSNTGELFF	TGTGCTAGTGGTTGGAGGGGTCGGGGCCCGAGATCAAACACCGGGGAGCTGTTTTTT
few	-	TRBJ1-6	TRBV5-1	CASSYEGVASYNSPLHF	TGCGCCAGCAGCTACGAGGGGGTTGCCTCCTATAATTCACCCCTCCACTTT
few	-	TRBJ2-7	TRBV7-2	CASSERKSMSYEQYF	TGTGCCAGCAGCGAGAGGAAGTCGATGTCCTACGAGCAGTACTTC
-	-	TRBJ1-5	TRBV6-5	CASSYSRGNQPQHF	TGTGCCAGCAGTTACTCCCGGGGGAATCAGCCCCAGCATTTT
-	TRBD1	TRBJ1-3	TRBV18	CASSPWDRVAGNTIYF	TGTGCCAGCTCACCCTGGGACAGGGTAGCTGGAAACACCATATATTTT
few	TRBD2	TRBJ2-2	TRBV7-2	CASSPTSGRNTGELFF	TGTGCCAGCAGCCCTACGAGCGGGAGGAACACCGGGGAGCTGTTTTTT
-	-	TRBJ1-5	TRBV5-8	CASSLDGHYSNQPQHF	TGTGCCAGCAGCTTGGATGGCCACTATAGCAATCAGCCCCAGCATTTT
-	-	TRBJ2-5	TRBV5-4	CASSLLSKNQETQYF	TGTGCCAGCAGCTTGTTGAGTAAGAATCAAGAGACCCAGTACTTC
-	-	TRBJ2-7	TRBV21-1	CASSNGTGRASDLYEQYF	TGTGCCAGCAGCAACGGGACAGGGCGGGCCTCGGACCTCTACGAGCAGTACTTC
-	TRBD1	TRBJ1-2	TRBV27	CASSFKGQGGYGYTF	TGTGCCAGCAGTTTTAAGGGACAGGGGGGCTATGGCTACACCTTC
once	-	TRBJ1-2	TRBV2	CASSELGQGGYGYTF	TGTGCCAGCAGTGAATTAGGGCAGGGAGGCTATGGCTACACCTTC
once	-	TRBJ2-1	TRBV18	CASSPGSKSSYNEQFF	TGTGCCAGCTCCCCAGGCTCGAAAAGCTCCTACAATGAGCAGTTCTTC
-	TRBD1	TRBJ1-5	TRBV7-8	CASSKGRGLAQPQHF	TGTGCCAGCTCGAAAGGTAGGGGGCTGGCTCAGCCCCAGCATTTT
-	-	TRBJ1-2	TRBV2	CASSERAGIGRGNYGYTF	TGTGCCAGCAGTGAAAGAGCGGGAATCGGGAGAGGTAACTATGGCTACACCTTC
once	TRBD2	TRBJ2-1	TRBV7-8	CASSPRGGVSYNEQFF	TGTGCCAGCAGCCCCCGGGGGGGGGTGTCCTACAATGAGCAGTTCTTC
-	-	TRBJ1-2	TRBV7-6	CASSAGLDYGYTF	TGTGCCAGCAGCGCGGGGTTGGACTATGGCTACACCTTC
-	-	TRBJ1-2	TRBV7-2	CASSLAQTSSNYGYTF	TGTGCCAGCAGCTTAGCCCAGACAAGCTCTAACTATGGCTACACCTTC
-	TRBD1	TRBJ2-7	TRBV30	CAWSAGGQAGGQYF	TGTGCCTGGAGTGCAGGGGGACAGGCGGGCGGGCAGTACTTC
-	TRBD2	TRBJ2-3	TRBV2	CASSGVAGSTDTQYF	TGTGCCAGCAGTGGAGTAGCGGGGAGCACAGATACGCAGTATTTT
-	TRBD2	TRBJ2-3	TRBV6-2/TRBV6-3	CASSTTSGGPSRHTDTQYF	TGTGCCAGCAGTACGACTAGCGGGGGGCCCTCAAGGCACACAGATACGCAGTATTTT
-	-	TRBJ2-1	TRBV5-8	CASNLLSSYNEQFF	TGTGCCAGCAACCTATTGAGCTCCTACAATGAGCAGTTCTTC
-	TRBD1	TRBJ2-7	TRBV6-1	CASSELGRGYEQYF	TGTGCCAGCAGTGAATTAGGCAGGGGGTACGAGCAGTACTTC
once	-	TRBJ1-2	TRBV4-1	CASSYSGQGRYGYTF	TGCGCCAGCAGTTATAGTGGGCAGGGGCGCTATGGCTACACCTTC
-	TRBD1	TRBJ1-5	TRBV6-5	CASERQGSNQPQHF	TGTGCCAGCGAGAGACAGGGTAGCAATCAGCCCCAGCATTTT
few	TRBD1	TRBJ2-2	TRBV7-9	CASSRGTGFYTGELFF	TGTGCCAGCAGCCGAGGGACAGGGTTCTACACCGGGGAGCTGTTTTTT
-	-	TRBJ1-2	TRBV3-1/TRBV3-2	CASSQRTDSYYGYTF	TGTGCCAGCAGCCAGCGTACGGACAGCTACTATGGCTACACCTTC
-	-	TRBJ2-1	TRBV5-4	CASSLWQGGKGNEQFF	TGTGCCAGCAGCTTGTGGCAGGGTGGGAAAGGCAATGAGCAGTTCTTC
-	-	TRBJ2-7	TRBV5-1	CASSSRTSLGSYEQYF	TGCGCCAGCAGCTCCAGGACTTCCCTGGGCTCCTACGAGCAGTACTTC
-	TRBD1	TRBJ2-2	TRBV27	CASSLLAGGSGELFF	TGTGCCAGCAGTTTATTGGCAGGGGGAAGCGGGGAGCTGTTTTTT
-	-	TRBJ1-5	TRBV19	CASTQGHQPQHF	TGTGCCAGTACCCAGGGGCATCAGCCCCAGCATTTT
-	-	TRBJ2-7	TRBV5-4	CASSLGPPSPYEQYF	TGTGCCAGCAGCTTGGGTCCTCCTTCCCCCTACGAGCAGTACTTC
-	-	TRBJ1-2	TRBV6-5	CASSQTGPLQGYTF	TGTGCCAGCAGTCAGACAGGCCCGCTACAAGGCTACACCTTC
many	TRBD1	TRBJ2-5	TRBV4-2	CASSPGTGGKETQYF	TGTGCCAGCAGCCCTGGGACAGGGGGTAAAGAGACCCAGTACTTC
-	-	TRBJ2-1	TRBV6-1	CASTGDVLQQFF	TGTGCCAGCACGGGGGACGTCCTCCAGCAGTTCTTC
-	TRBD1	TRBJ1-2	TRBV27	CASSLFAGQGYGYTF	TGTGCCAGCAGTTTATTCGCTGGACAGGGCTATGGCTACACCTTC
-	TRBD1	TRBJ2-7	TRBV2	CASSRTGATYEQYF	TGTGCCAGCAGTAGGACAGGGGCCACCTACGAGCAGTACTTC
-	TRBD1	TRBJ2-2	TRBV28	CASSQGTDANTGELFF	TGTGCCAGCAGCCAAGGGACAGACGCGAACACCGGGGAGCTGTTTTTT
once	TRBD2	TRBJ2-1	TRBV9	CASSVGSLAGSSYNEQFF	TGTGCCAGCAGCGTAGGCTCACTAGCGGGGAGCTCCTACAATGAGCAGTTCTTC
-	TRBD1	TRBJ1-2	TRBV25-1	CASSDPRQGGSYGYTF	TGTGCCAGCAGTGACCCCCGACAGGGTGGATCCTATGGCTACACCTTC